The rows below give T cell receptor beta chains drawn from one sample of a study of cytomegalovirus exposure and HLA in healthy donors. This table comes from immunoSEQ multiplex PCR, and its TCRdb copy is limited to in-frame clones, with some not included. Of some 130,000 clones listed, about 83% were seen once; the top ten hold 0.95% to 1.5%. What was sequenced was PBMCs. The receptors originated from a girl under 10 years old in good health and CMV-seronegative. Both conserved end residues are trimmed from each CDR3.

V | CDR3
TRBV2 | ASSETANEKLF
TRBV7-9 | ASSLDREAF
TRBV4-2 | ASSQDRRGNEQF
TRBV6-5 | ASSYSRGQSTFAAF
TRBV6-4 | ASSEMDSSYNEQF
TRBV6-1 | ASSEYRPDFGGHEQF
TRBV7-8 | ASSLAHSPNEKLF
TRBV7-9 | ASSSPVFRTADLDTIY
TRBV4-2 | ASSQNRAYEQY
TRBV2 | ASRPQPRSGYEQY
TRBV5-1 | ASSQNPGLAGGFVGTDTQY
TRBV4-2 | ASSDGTSGTDTQY
TRBV11-2 | ASSLPGGRWNTEAF